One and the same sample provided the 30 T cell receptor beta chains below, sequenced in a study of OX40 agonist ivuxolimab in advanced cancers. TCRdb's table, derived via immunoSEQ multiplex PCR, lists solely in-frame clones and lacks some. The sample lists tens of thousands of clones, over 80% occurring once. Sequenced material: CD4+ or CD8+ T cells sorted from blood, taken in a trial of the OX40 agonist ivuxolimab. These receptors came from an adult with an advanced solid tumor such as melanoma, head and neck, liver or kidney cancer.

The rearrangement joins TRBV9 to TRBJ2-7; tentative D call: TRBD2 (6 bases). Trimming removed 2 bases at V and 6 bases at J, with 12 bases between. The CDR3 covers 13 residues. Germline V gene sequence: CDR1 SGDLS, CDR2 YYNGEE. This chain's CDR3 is CASSVEGWGEQYF. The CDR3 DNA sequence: TGTGCCAGCAGCGTGGAGGGTTGGGGCGAGCAGTACTTC.

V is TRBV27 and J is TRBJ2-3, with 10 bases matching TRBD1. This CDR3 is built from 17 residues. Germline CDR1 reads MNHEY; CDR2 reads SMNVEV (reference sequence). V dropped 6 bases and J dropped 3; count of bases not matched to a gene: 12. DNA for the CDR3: TGTGCCAGCAGCTTAAACCCCAGACAGGGGGCTACAGATACGCAGTATTTT. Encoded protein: CASSLNPRQGATDTQYF.

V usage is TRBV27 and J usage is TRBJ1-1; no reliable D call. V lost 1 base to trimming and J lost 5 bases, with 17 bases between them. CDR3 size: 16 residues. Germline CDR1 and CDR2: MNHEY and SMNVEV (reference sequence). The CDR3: CASSLYKEPTGTEAFF. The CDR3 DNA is TGTGCCAGCAGTTTATATAAGGAACCCACGGGTACTGAAGCTTTCTTT.

The CDR3 region is CASSSPSAYEQYF. For the CDR3, the DNA is TGTGCCAGCAGTTCCCCTAGCGCCTACGAGCAGTACTTC. The chain links TRBV6-6 to TRBJ2-7; perhaps TRBD2 as D (6 bases). Per the germline V gene, CDR1 is MNHNY and CDR2 is SVGAGI (reference sequence). The CDR3 is 13 amino acids. V lost 4 bases and J lost 2, with 9 bases in between.

The CDR3 loop reads CASERQAFSSTEAFF. CDR3 bases: TGTGCCAGCGAGAGACAGGCCTTTAGTAGCACTGAAGCTTTCTTT. This sequence joins TRBV6-5 and TRBJ1-1, with D possibly matching TRBD1 (6 bases). CDR1 and CDR2 (germline): MNHEY, SVGAGI. The CDR3 covers 15 residues. The V end was cut by 8 bases, the J end by 4 bases, with 20 bases between.

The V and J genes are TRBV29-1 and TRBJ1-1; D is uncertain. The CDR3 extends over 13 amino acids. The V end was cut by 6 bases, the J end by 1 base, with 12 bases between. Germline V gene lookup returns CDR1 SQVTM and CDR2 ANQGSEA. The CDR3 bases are TGCAGCGTCGTGGATGCAGGGAACACTGAAGCTTTCTTT. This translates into CSVVDAGNTEAFF.

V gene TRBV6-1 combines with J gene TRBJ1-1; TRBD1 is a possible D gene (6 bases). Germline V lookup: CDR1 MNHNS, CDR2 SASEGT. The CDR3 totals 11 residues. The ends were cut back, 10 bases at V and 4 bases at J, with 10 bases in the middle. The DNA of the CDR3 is TGTGCCATTACAGGGTTCACTGAAGCTTTCTTT. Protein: CAITGFTEAFF.

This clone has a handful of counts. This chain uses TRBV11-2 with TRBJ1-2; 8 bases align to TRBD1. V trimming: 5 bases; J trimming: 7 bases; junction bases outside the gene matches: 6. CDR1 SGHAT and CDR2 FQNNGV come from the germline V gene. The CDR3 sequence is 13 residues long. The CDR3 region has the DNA TGTGCCAGCAGCCCCGGACAGGGACTTGGCTACACCTTC. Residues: CASSPGQGLGYTF. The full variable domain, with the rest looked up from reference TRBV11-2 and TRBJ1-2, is EAGVAQSPRYKIIEKRQSVAFWCNPISGHATLYWYQQILGQGPKLLIQFQNNGVVDDSQLPKDRFSAERLKGVDSTLKIQPAKLEDSAVYLCASSPGQGLGYTFGSGTRLTVV.

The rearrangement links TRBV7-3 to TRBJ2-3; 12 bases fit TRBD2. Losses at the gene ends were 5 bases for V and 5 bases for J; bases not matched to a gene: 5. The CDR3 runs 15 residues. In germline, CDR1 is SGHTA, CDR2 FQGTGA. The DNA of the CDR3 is TGTGCCAGCAGCCCTACGGGACTAGCGGGAGATACGCAGTATTTT. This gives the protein CASSPTGLAGDTQYF.

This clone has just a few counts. This CDR3 is CASSLIGGGKLFF. CDR3 nucleotides: TGTGCCAGCAGTTTAATCGGGGGCGGGAAACTGTTTTTT. The chain couples TRBV28 to TRBJ1-4; TRBD1 is a possible D gene (6 bases). Trimming took off 2 bases at V and 11 bases at J, with 12 bases between the two ends. Germline V CDR1 and CDR2: MDHEN, SYDVKM. The CDR3 has 13 residues.

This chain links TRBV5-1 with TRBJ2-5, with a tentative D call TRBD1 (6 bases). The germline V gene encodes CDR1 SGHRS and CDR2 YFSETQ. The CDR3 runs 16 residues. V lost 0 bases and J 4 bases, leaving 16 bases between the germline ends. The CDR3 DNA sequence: TGCGCCAGCAGCTTGGGGGTGGACAGCGTAGGAGAGACCCAGTACTTC. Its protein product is CASSLGVDSVGETQYF.

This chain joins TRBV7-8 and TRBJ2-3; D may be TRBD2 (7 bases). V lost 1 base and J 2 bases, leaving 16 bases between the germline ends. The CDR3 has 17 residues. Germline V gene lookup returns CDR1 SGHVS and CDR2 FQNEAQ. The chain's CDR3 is CASSLDGGPPDTDTQYF. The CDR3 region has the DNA TGTGCCAGCAGCTTAGACGGGGGGCCCCCCGACACAGATACGCAGTATTTT.

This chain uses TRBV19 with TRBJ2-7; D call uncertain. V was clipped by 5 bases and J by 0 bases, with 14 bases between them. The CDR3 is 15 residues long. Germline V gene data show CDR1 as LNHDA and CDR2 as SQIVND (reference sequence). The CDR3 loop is CASSAHRPSSYEQYF. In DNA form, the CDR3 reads TGTGCCAGTAGTGCCCACCGACCTAGCTCCTACGAGCAGTACTTC.

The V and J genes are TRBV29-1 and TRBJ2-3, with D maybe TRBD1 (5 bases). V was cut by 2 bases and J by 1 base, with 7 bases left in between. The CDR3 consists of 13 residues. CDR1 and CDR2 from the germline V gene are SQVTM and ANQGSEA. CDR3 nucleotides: TGCAGCGTTGAACCAGGGCGCACAGATACGCAGTATTTT. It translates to CSVEPGRTDTQYF.

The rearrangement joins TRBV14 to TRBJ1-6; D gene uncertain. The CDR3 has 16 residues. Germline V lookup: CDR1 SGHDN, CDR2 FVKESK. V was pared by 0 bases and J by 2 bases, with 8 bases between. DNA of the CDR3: TGTGCCAGCAGCCAAGACGTGGTGGCCTATAATTCACCCCTCCACTTT. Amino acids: CASSQDVVAYNSPLHF.

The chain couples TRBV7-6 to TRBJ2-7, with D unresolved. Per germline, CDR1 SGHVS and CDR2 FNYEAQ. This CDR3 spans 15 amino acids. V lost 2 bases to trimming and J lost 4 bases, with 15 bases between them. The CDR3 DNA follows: TGTGCCAGCAGCTTACACCCGGGTAATTCATACGAGCAGTACTTC. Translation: CASSLHPGNSYEQYF.

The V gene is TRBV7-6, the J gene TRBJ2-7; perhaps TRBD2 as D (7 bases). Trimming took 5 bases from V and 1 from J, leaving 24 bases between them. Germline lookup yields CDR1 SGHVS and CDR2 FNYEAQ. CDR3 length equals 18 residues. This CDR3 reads CASSRTPPGGGHSYEQYF. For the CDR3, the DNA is TGTGCCAGCAGCCGCACCCCCCCGGGCGGGGGCCATTCCTACGAGCAGTACTTC.

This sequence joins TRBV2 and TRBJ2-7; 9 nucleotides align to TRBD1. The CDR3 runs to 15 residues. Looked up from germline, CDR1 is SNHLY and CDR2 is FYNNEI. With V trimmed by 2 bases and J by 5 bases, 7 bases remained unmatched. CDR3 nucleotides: TGTGCCAGCAGTGAACTAAGGGACAGGGTCCACGAGCAGTACTTC. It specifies CASSELRDRVHEQYF.

This CDR3 is CASSPRAETTYEQYF. The CDR3 bases are TGTGCCAGCTCACCAAGGGCAGAAACTACCTACGAGCAGTACTTC. This sequence joins TRBV18 and TRBJ2-7; D remains ambiguous. The CDR3 spans 15 residues. The V gene's germline CDR1 is KGHSH and CDR2 LQKENI. The ends were cut back, 2 bases at V and 2 bases at J, with 13 bases in the middle.

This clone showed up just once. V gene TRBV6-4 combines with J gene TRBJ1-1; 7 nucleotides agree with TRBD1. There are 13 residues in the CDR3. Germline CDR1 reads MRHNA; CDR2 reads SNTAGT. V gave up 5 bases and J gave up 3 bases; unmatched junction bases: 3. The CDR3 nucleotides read TGTGCCAGCAGTCGGACAGGAGACACTGAAGCTTTCTTT. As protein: CASSRTGDTEAFF.

CDR3 coding DNA: TGCAGCGTTGAACGGCGGGCGGGGGGGCAAGAGACCCAGTACTTC. This translates into CSVERRAGGQETQYF. The J gene is TRBJ2-5, the V gene TRBV29-1; 9 bases align to TRBD2. Germline V gene lookup returns CDR1 SQVTM and CDR2 ANQGSEA. This CDR3 region has 15 residues. V lost 2 bases and J lost 2; bases outside the gene matches: 6.

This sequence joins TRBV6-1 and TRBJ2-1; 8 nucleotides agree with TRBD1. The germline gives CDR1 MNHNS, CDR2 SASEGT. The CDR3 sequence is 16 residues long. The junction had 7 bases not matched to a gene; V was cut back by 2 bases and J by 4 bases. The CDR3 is CASSESRGTGYNEQFF. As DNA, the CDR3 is TGTGCCAGCAGTGAATCGAGGGGGACAGGATACAATGAGCAGTTCTTC.

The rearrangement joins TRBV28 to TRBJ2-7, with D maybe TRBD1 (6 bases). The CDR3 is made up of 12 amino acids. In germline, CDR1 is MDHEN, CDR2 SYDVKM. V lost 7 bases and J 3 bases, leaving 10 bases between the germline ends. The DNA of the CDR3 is TGTGCCAGCACGACACAGGGCTACGAGCAGTACTTC. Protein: CASTTQGYEQYF.

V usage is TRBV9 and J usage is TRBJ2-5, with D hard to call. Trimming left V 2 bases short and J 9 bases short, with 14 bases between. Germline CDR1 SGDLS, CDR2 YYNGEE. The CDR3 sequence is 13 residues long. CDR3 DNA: TGTGCCAGCAGCGTCGGTCCCGCCGAGGCCCAGTACTTC. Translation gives CASSVGPAEAQYF.

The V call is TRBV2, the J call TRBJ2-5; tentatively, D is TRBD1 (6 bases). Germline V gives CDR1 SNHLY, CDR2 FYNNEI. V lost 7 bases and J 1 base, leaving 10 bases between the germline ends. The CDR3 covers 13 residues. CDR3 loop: CASNLQGQETQYF. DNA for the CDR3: TGTGCCAGCAATTTACAGGGCCAAGAGACCCAGTACTTC.

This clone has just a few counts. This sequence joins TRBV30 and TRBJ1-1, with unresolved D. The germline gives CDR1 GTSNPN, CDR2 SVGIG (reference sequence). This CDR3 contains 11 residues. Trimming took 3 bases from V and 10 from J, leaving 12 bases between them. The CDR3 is CAWSPGDGAFF. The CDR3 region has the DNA TGTGCCTGGAGCCCCGGGGATGGAGCTTTCTTT.

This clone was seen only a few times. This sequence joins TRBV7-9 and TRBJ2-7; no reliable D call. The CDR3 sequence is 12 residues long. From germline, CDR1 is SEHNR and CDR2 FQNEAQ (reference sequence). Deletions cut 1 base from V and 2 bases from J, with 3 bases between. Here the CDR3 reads CASSLVPYEQYF. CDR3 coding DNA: TGTGCCAGCAGCTTAGTCCCCTACGAGCAGTACTTC.

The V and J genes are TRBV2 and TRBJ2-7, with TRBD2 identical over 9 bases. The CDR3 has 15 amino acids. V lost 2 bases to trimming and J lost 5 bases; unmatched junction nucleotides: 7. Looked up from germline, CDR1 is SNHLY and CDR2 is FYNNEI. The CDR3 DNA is TGTGCCAGCAGTGAATTAATAGCGGGAGCGAACGAGCAGTACTTC. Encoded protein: CASSELIAGANEQYF.

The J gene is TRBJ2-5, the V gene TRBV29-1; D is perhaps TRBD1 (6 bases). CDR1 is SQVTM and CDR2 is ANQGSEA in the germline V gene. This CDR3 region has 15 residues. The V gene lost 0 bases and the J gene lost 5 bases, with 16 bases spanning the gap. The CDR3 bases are TGCAGCGTTGAAGAAGGTCCAGGGGTAGGGGAGACCCAGTACTTC. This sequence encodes CSVEEGPGVGETQYF.

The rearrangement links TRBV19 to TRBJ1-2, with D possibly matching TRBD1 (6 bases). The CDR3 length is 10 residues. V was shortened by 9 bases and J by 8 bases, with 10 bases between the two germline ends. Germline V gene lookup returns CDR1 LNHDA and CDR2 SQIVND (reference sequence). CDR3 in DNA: TGTGCCAGAGAGGGGGAAGGCTACACCTTC. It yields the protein CAREGEGYTF.